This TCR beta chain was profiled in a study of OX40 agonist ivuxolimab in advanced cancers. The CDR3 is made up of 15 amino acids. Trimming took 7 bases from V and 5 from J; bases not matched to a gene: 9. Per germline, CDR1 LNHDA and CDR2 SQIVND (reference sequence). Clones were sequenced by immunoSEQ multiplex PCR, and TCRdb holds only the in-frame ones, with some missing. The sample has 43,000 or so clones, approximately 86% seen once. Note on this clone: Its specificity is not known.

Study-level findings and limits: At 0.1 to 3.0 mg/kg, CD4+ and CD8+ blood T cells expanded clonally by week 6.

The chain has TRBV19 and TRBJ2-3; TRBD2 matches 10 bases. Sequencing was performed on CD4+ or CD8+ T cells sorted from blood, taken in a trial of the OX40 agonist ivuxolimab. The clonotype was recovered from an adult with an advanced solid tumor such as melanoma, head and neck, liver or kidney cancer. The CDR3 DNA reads TGTGCCAGTACTGGTACTAGCGGGGTTGTAGATACGCAGTATTTT. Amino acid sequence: CASTGTSGVVDTQYF. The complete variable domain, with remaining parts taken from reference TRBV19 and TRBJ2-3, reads DGGITQSPKYLFRKEGQNVTLSCEQNLNHDAMYWYRQDPGQGLRLIYYSQIVNDFQKGDIAEGYSVSREKKESFPLTVTSAQKNPTAFYLCASTGTSGVVDTQYFGPGTRLTVL.